Below, 31 T cell receptor beta chains from the same sample are listed, as sequenced in a study of beta chain features in type 1 diabetes. cDNA synthesis used the whole RNA isolate, giving expressed TCRB sequences. Produced via immunoSEQ multiplex PCR; TCRdb's table is partial and in-frame only. The sample has 350,000 or so clones, roughly a fifth seen once. Sequencing used naive CD4+ T cells from blood. These receptors were collected from a woman younger than 30 in good health.

This clone showed up just a few times. The chain uses TRBV4-1 and TRBJ2-3, with 11 bases aligning to TRBD2. Trimming cost V 4 bases and J 2 bases; bases outside gene matches: 8. This CDR3 contains 17 residues. Germline lookup yields CDR1 MGHRA and CDR2 YSYEKL. The CDR3 loop reads CASSRTVAGGATDTQYF. As DNA, the CDR3 is TGCGCCAGCAGCCGGACCGTAGCGGGGGGGGCCACAGATACGCAGTATTTT.

The J gene is TRBJ2-1, the V gene TRBV4-1; 13 nucleotides line up with TRBD2. Germline values: CDR1 MGHRA, CDR2 YSYEKL. The CDR3 runs 15 residues. After removal of 4 bases from V and 9 bases from J, the junction contained 6 bases not matched to a gene. CDR3 nucleotides: TGCGCCAGCAGCCCAACTAGCGGGAGGGCCATTGAGCAGTTCTTC. Translated, it gives CASSPTSGRAIEQFF.

This clone has a handful of counts. V gene TRBV7-9 combines with J gene TRBJ2-5; D gene ambiguous. The CDR3 spans 14 residues. The ends were cut back, 3 bases at V and 4 bases at J, with 12 bases in the middle. Germline CDR1 SEHNR, CDR2 FQNEAQ (reference sequence). CDR3 nucleotide sequence: TGTGCCAGCAGCTTTAGTGGCGGTGGAGAGACCCAGTACTTC. Protein sequence: CASSFSGGGETQYF.

The rearrangement links TRBV19 to TRBJ2-5; TRBD1 agrees at 8 bases. This CDR3 region has 17 residues. Trimming took 7 bases from V and 4 from J; bases not matched to a gene: 17. Germline CDR1 reads LNHDA; CDR2 reads SQIVND (reference sequence). CDR3 bases: TGTGCCAGTACCCCCCTAGGGGGACAGGCAAGTCGAGAGACCCAGTACTTC. Its protein is CASTPLGGQASRETQYF.

The chain carries TRBV27 and TRBJ1-1; TRBD1 might be the D (6 bases). The germline V and J ends were trimmed by 2 bases and 0 bases, with 7 bases remaining between them. CDR1 MNHEY and CDR2 SMNVEV come from the germline V gene (reference sequence). The CDR3 has 14 residues. This chain's CDR3 is CASSLNRVNTEAFF. DNA of the CDR3: TGTGCCAGCAGTTTAAACAGGGTGAACACTGAAGCTTTCTTT.

This clone showed up just a few times. This chain joins TRBV18 and TRBJ1-5; D is ambiguous. V was shortened by 6 bases and J by 6 bases, with 18 bases between the two germline ends. CDR3 length: 15 residues. Per germline, CDR1 KGHSH and CDR2 LQKENI. The chain's CDR3 is CASSPSGRNAQPQHF. CDR3 sequence (DNA): TGTGCCAGCTCTCCCTCAGGTCGGAATGCTCAGCCCCAGCATTTT.

The V gene is TRBV11-1, the J gene TRBJ1-2, with TRBD1 matching 9 bases. V shed 5 bases and J 10 bases; nucleotides not matched to a gene: 8. The CDR3 is made up of 13 amino acids. The germline CDR1 and CDR2 sequences are SGHAT and FQDESV (reference sequence). This CDR3 is CASSRPGTGNYTF. In DNA, the CDR3 is TGTGCCAGCAGCCGTCCCGGGACAGGGAACTACACCTTC.

This clone has a handful of counts. The V call is TRBV5-1, the J call TRBJ2-4; 10 positions agree with TRBD1. The germline CDR1 and CDR2 sequences are SGHRS and YFSETQ. The CDR3 contains 14 residues. The trim removed 0 bases at V and 7 bases at J, leaving 1 base unmatched. CDR3 sequence: CASSLGTGGNIQYF. Here the CDR3 DNA reads TGCGCCAGCAGCTTGGGGACAGGGGGTAACATTCAGTACTTC.

This clone was observed a handful of times. This sample includes further DNA sequences coding for the same CDR3. V and J are TRBV11-3 and TRBJ1-1, with D unresolved. This CDR3 has 13 amino acids. CDR1 and CDR2 from the germline V gene are SGHNT and YENEEA. V lost 2 bases and J lost 1, with 5 bases in between. As DNA, the CDR3 is TGTGCCAGCAGCTTAACGGGGAACACTGAAGCTTTCTTT. Translating gives CASSLTGNTEAFF. The variable domain in full, completed from reference TRBV11-3 and TRBJ1-1, reads EAGVVQSPRYKIIEKKQPVAFWCNPISGHNTLYWYLQNLGQGPELLIRYENEEAVDDSQLPKDRFSAERLKGVDSTLKIQPAELGDSAVYLCASSLTGNTEAFFGQGTRLTVV.

V gene TRBV2 combines with J gene TRBJ2-3; possibly TRBD1 for D (5 bases). This CDR3 is 14 amino acids long. V was cut by 6 bases and J by 0 bases, with 10 bases left in between. Looked up from germline, CDR1 is SNHLY and CDR2 is FYNNEI. The CDR3 loop reads CASRRAGSTDTQYF. The CDR3 DNA reads as TGTGCCAGCAGGAGAGCAGGGAGCACAGATACGCAGTATTTT.

CDR3 bases: TGTGCCAGCAGCCAACAGGGAGGAGCGTACGAGCAGTACTTC. Translating gives CASSQQGGAYEQYF. The chain links TRBV14 to TRBJ2-7; tentatively, D is TRBD2 (6 bases). The V and J ends lost 2 bases and 4 bases respectively, with 12 bases between them. The CDR3 runs 14 residues. Germline loops: CDR1 SGHDN, CDR2 FVKESK.

V gene TRBV19 combines with J gene TRBJ2-2; 7 bases match TRBD2. V was pared by 7 bases and J by 2 bases, with 4 bases of the junction left unmatched. The CDR3 contains 14 residues. Germline values: CDR1 LNHDA, CDR2 SQIVND (reference sequence). The DNA of the CDR3 is TGTGCCAGTAAGACTAGCCTTAACACCGGGGAGCTGTTTTTT. Residues: CASKTSLNTGELFF. The variable domain in full, with the rest retrieved from reference TRBV19 and TRBJ2-2, is DGGITQSPKYLFRKEGQNVTLSCEQNLNHDAMYWYRQDPGQGLRLIYYSQIVNDFQKGDIAEGYSVSREKKESFPLTVTSAQKNPTAFYLCASKTSLNTGELFFGEGSRLTVL.

In regard to this clone: Other DNA sequences of this sample code for an identical CDR3. V usage is TRBV18 and J usage is TRBJ1-1, with TRBD1 matching over 10 bases. Unmatched junction bases numbered 3, after V lost 3 bases and J lost 2 bases. This CDR3 has 15 amino acids. Germline V lookup: CDR1 KGHSH, CDR2 LQKENI. CDR3 DNA sequence: TGTGCCAGCTCACCCCGGACAGGGGGTAACACTGAAGCTTTCTTT. Translation gives CASSPRTGGNTEAFF.

This clone was seen a few times. This chain connects TRBV4-1 to TRBJ2-1; 7 positions agree with TRBD2. The V gene's germline CDR1 is MGHRA and CDR2 YSYEKL. The ends lost 3 bases at V and 15 bases at J; junction bases unmatched: 23. The CDR3 consists of 17 residues. The CDR3 here is CASSHPVGPGHKRGLFF. Written as DNA, the CDR3 is TGCGCCAGCAGCCATCCTGTGGGACCGGGGCATAAGCGGGGTCTGTTCTTC.

The chain links TRBV7-6 to TRBJ2-7, with 8 bases fitting TRBD1. V was clipped by 2 bases and J by 5 bases; unmatched bases: 5. CDR3 size: 14 residues. Germline assignment: CDR1 SGHVS and CDR2 FNYEAQ. The CDR3 sequence is CASSLRGQGNEQYF. In DNA form, the CDR3 reads TGTGCCAGCAGCTTAAGAGGACAGGGTAACGAGCAGTACTTC.

The chain links TRBV6-9 to TRBJ2-2; D unclear. V lost 5 bases and J lost 5, with 15 bases in between. This CDR3 contains 15 residues. Germline V lookup: CDR1 MNHGY, CDR2 SVAAGI. The CDR3 region is CASSSISPRTGELFF. The CDR3 nucleotides are TGTGCCAGCAGTAGCATCAGTCCGCGGACCGGGGAGCTGTTTTTT.

In nucleotides, the CDR3 is TGTGCCAGCAGTGACAGGACAGCTCAAGGCACTGAAGCTTTCTTT. Its protein product is CASSDRTAQGTEAFF. This chain uses TRBV6-1 with TRBJ1-1, with D perhaps matching TRBD1 (6 bases). The CDR3 sequence is 15 residues long. The germline gives CDR1 MNHNS, CDR2 SASEGT. Trimming stripped 3 bases from V and 4 bases from J, with 15 bases between.

The table lists this clone with a few counts. V gene TRBV30 combines with J gene TRBJ1-1, with D unclear. The V and J ends lost 3 bases and 0 bases respectively, with 11 bases between them. Germline V gives CDR1 GTSNPN, CDR2 SVGIG (reference sequence). The CDR3 extends over 14 amino acids. CDR3 sequence (DNA): TGTGCCTGGAGACGGAACAGTCTGAACACTGAAGCTTTCTTT. Translating it yields CAWRRNSLNTEAFF. The whole variable domain, remainder taken from reference TRBV30 and TRBJ1-1, is SQTIHQWPATLVQPVGSPLSLECTVEGTSNPNLYWYRQAAGRGLQLLFYSVGIGQISSEVPQNLSASRPQDRQFILSSKKLLLSDSGFYLCAWRRNSLNTEAFFGQGTRLTVV.

In its sample, this clone was seen a few times. V gene TRBV5-1 combines with J gene TRBJ1-2; TRBD1 matches at 7 bases. The CDR3 consists of 17 residues. The germline CDR1 and CDR2 sequences are SGHRS and YFSETQ. With V trimmed by 5 bases and J by 3 bases, 16 bases remained unmatched. The CDR3 here is CASRQGIFPRKDYGYTF. The CDR3 DNA follows: TGCGCCAGCAGACAGGGGATATTTCCCCGAAAGGACTATGGCTACACCTTC.

This clone was picked up a small number of times. This sequence joins TRBV4-1 and TRBJ1-5; D gene uncertain. V was clipped by 1 base and J by 5 bases, with 9 bases between them. Germline values: CDR1 MGHRA, CDR2 YSYEKL. The CDR3 sequence is 14 residues long. The CDR3 here is CASSQGREYQPQHF. For the CDR3, the DNA is TGCGCCAGCAGCCAAGGGAGGGAGTATCAGCCCCAGCATTTT.

This sequence joins TRBV11-1 and TRBJ2-6; maybe TRBD2 (6 bases). V was cut by 2 bases and J by 0 bases, with 11 bases left in between. The CDR3 contains 17 residues. The germline gives CDR1 SGHAT, CDR2 FQDESV (reference sequence). The DNA of the CDR3 is TGTGCCAGCAGCTTATCACAGACTAGCTCTGGGGCCAACGTCCTGACTTTC. It yields the protein CASSLSQTSSGANVLTF. The full variable domain, rest sourced from reference TRBV11-1 and TRBJ2-6, is EAEVAQSPRYKITEKSQAVAFWCDPISGHATLYWYRQILGQGPELLVQFQDESVVDDSQLPKDRFSAERLKGVDSTLKIQPAELGDSAMYLCASSLSQTSSGANVLTFGAGSRLTVL.

This clone has more than one count but fewer than ten. The V call is TRBV28, the J call TRBJ2-5; TRBD2 matches 7 bases. The CDR3 contains 15 residues. Germline trimming cut 6 bases from V and 5 bases from J; bases unmatched to any gene: 12. Germline V gene lookup returns CDR1 MDHEN and CDR2 SYDVKM. The CDR3 sequence: CASSLSGIWGETQYF. The CDR3 DNA reads TGTGCCAGCAGCCTCAGCGGGATTTGGGGCGAGACCCAGTACTTC.

The chain has TRBV9 and TRBJ1-6, with D unclear. V lost 2 bases and J lost 10, with 16 bases in between. This CDR3 region has 15 residues. CDR1 and CDR2 (germline): SGDLS, YYNGEE. The CDR3 nucleotides are TGTGCCAGCAGCGTCACCCCCGAGGAAGGATCACCCCTCCACTTT. Protein sequence: CASSVTPEEGSPLHF.

V gene TRBV6-1 combines with J gene TRBJ2-5; D gene ambiguous. With 3 bases removed from V and 5 bases from J, the gap between germline ends came to 10 bases. Germline V lookup: CDR1 MNHNS, CDR2 SASEGT. The CDR3 runs to 13 residues. As DNA, the CDR3 is TGTGCCAGCAGTGAGGGCCCTGGGGAGACCCAGTACTTC. Protein product: CASSEGPGETQYF.

The chain is built from TRBV30 and TRBJ1-2; D is unclear. The V gene's germline CDR1 is GTSNPN and CDR2 SVGIG (reference sequence). V lost 2 bases and J 2 bases, leaving 12 bases between the germline ends. CDR3 size: 14 residues. CDR3 in DNA: TGTGCCTGGAGTCGAGGGAAGGACAACTATGGCTACACCTTC. Protein sequence: CAWSRGKDNYGYTF.

The CDR3 DNA sequence: TGCGCCAGCAGCTTCGGGACAGGGGCTGGGGCCAACGTCCTGACTTTC. Protein sequence: CASSFGTGAGANVLTF. The chain employs TRBV5-1 and TRBJ2-6; TRBD1 matches 10 bases. CDR1 SGHRS and CDR2 YFSETQ come from the germline V gene. The CDR3 loop spans 16 amino acids. Unmatched junction bases numbered 1, after V lost 2 bases and J lost 2 bases.

Only a few counts were recorded for this clone. The chain is built from TRBV9 and TRBJ2-5, with TRBD1 identical over 12 bases. The CDR3 spans 18 residues. From germline, CDR1 is SGDLS and CDR2 YYNGEE. J was trimmed by 5 bases and V by 2 bases; bases with no gene match: 13. CDR3 coding DNA: TGTGCCAGCAGCGTGGCAGGGACAGGGGGCGCGGAAAGGGAGACCCAGTACTTC. Protein sequence: CASSVAGTGGAERETQYF. Using reference TRBV9 and TRBJ2-5 for the parts outside the CDR3, the full variable domain is DSGVTQTPKHLITATGQRVTLRCSPRSGDLSVYWYQQSLDQGLQFLIQYYNGEERAKGNILERFSAQQFPDLHSELNLSSLELGDSALYFCASSVAGTGGAERETQYFGPGTRLLVL.

The CDR3 region is CASSDRDRVIHTF. CDR3 in DNA: TGTGCCAGCAGTGACCGGGACAGGGTCATCCACACCTTC. The chain has TRBV2 and TRBJ1-2, with 9 bases identical to TRBD1. There are 13 residues in the CDR3. J gave up 12 bases and V 3 bases, and 8 bases lay outside the gene matches. The germline gives CDR1 SNHLY, CDR2 FYNNEI.

The chain carries TRBV5-1 and TRBJ2-7; 7 bases agree with TRBD2. Trimming took 5 bases from V and 0 from J; bases not matched to a gene: 8. This CDR3 contains 15 residues. Germline V lookup: CDR1 SGHRS, CDR2 YFSETQ. As DNA, the CDR3 is TGCGCCAGCAGAGAGACAGCGGGGCTCTCCTACGAGCAGTACTTC. It codes for CASRETAGLSYEQYF.

This clone has just a few counts. The chain combines TRBV29-1 with TRBJ2-2, with D possibly matching TRBD2 (6 bases). Germline loops: CDR1 SQVTM, CDR2 ANQGSEA. The V end was cut by 5 bases, the J end by 5 bases, with 12 bases between. CDR3 length equals 13 residues. The CDR3 coding sequence is TGCAGCGTTCGGAGGGATACTACCGGGGAGCTGTTTTTT. Translating gives CSVRRDTTGELFF.

As to this clone: This specimen includes other DNA sequences encoding the same CDR3. The chain links TRBV15 to TRBJ1-2; D is undetermined. The V and J ends lost 0 bases and 5 bases respectively, with 4 bases between them. The CDR3 has 12 residues. The germline gives CDR1 LNHNV, CDR2 YYDKDF (reference sequence). CDR3 protein: CATSRDTYGYTF. CDR3 in DNA: TGTGCCACCAGCAGAGATACTTATGGCTACACCTTC.